This T cell receptor beta chain derives from a study of shared clonotypes between healthy human individuals. The CDR3 runs 10 residues. V was trimmed by 8 bases and J by 4 bases, leaving 5 bases between them. CDR1 MNHEY and CDR2 SVGAGI come from the germline V gene. Sequencing on ten immunoSEQ deep assay plates was performed for unsorted PBMC DNA. The data were produced by immunoSEQ multiplex PCR, yet TCRdb's version contains in-frame clones alone and is incomplete. The top ten hold over 9.5% of the sample, which has about 490,000 clones, over 70% seen once. The unsorted samples took 90 million or so PBMCs to get genomic DNA.

J is TRBJ2-5 and V is TRBV6-5; no definite D call. Material for sequencing was PBMCs. This receptor was obtained from a woman in her thirties or forties in good health. Some clones in this sample may be carry-over from other donors' samples. The CDR3 is CASGTETQYF. The CDR3 nucleotides read TGTGCCAGCGGTACAGAGACCCAGTACTTC.